The clone carrying this T cell receptor beta chain was seen repeatedly, ten times or more. What it recognizes is unknown. The data were obtained in a study of response to subunit inactivated influenza vaccine. Findings of the study overall: The authors suggested that few new T cells are recruited per seasonal influenza vaccination.

The CDR3 has 13 amino acids. Germline V gene sequence: CDR1 MNHEY, CDR2 SMNVEV (reference sequence). Between the trimmed V and J ends, which lost 6 bases and 6 bases, there was a span of 13 bases. TCRdb called the RT-PCR reads again in MiXCR, with one record for every CDR3 protein. This table holds roughly 570,000 distinct CDR3 sequences, 12% to 15% found once. This specimen consisted of PBMCs from blood, obtained approximately 13 days after vaccination. The receptor's source is a man aged 50-59 years who received an inactivated influenza vaccine. The rearrangement joins TRBV27 to TRBJ2-3; unclear D gene. CDR3 amino acids: CASRISGLDTQYF. The CDR3 region has the DNA TGTGCCAGCAGGATCTCCGGTCTGGATACGCAGTATTTT.